This TCR beta chain was found in a study of cytomegalovirus exposure and HLA in healthy donors. Trimming removed 2 bases from V and 3 bases from J, with 17 bases in between. Germline V gene data show CDR1 as SGHAT and CDR2 as FQNNGV. CDR3 length equals 16 residues. The study ran its PCR with 60 Vbeta and 13 Jbeta primers. Sequencing used immunoSEQ multiplex PCR; TCRdb keeps in-frame clones, though not all of them. The table has 150,000 to 200,000 clones, roughly four fifths seen once. Whole-study results and caveats: There were some V segments, including TRBV6-2 and TRBV6-3, excluded as indistinguishable. In vitro confirmation showed a few CMV-associated chains to be CMV antigen specific. As a later analysis showed, several of the most significant clusters appeared to be linked to common viral pathogens.

Worth noting for this clone: Its specificity is not known.

Sequencing was done on a sample of PBMCs. The chain joins TRBV11-2 to TRBJ2-7; tentatively, D is TRBD1 (5 bases). This receptor was identified in a man aged 18 to 29 in good health and CMV-seronegative. In DNA form, the CDR3 reads TGTGCCAGCAGCTTAATCCCGAAAGGACACGTCTACGAGCAGTACTTC. It translates to CASSLIPKGHVYEQYF.